This entry lists 27 T cell receptor beta chains sequenced from one sample in a study of blood T cell repertoires in COVID-19. The protocol was immunoSEQ multiplex PCR, while the TCRdb copy is restricted to in-frame clones and leaves out a portion. In the table there are about 78,000 clones, roughly 80% of which are singletons. The sequenced sample consisted of peripheral blood. All receptors come from a man between 60 and 75 years old with active or convalescent COVID-19.

The chain links TRBV6-6 to TRBJ1-5; 9 nucleotides line up with TRBD1. The germline CDR1 and CDR2 sequences are MNHNY and SVGAGI (reference sequence). This CDR3 has 16 residues. V shed 2 bases, J shed 4 bases, and the junction held 6 bases outside the gene matches. The DNA for the CDR3 is TGTGCCAGCAGTTACCTCCGGACAGGGGATAATCAGCCCCAGCATTTT. Protein sequence: CASSYLRTGDNQPQHF.

The rearrangement joins TRBV4-2 to TRBJ2-2, with 9 bases that match TRBD1. Germline loops: CDR1 LGHNA, CDR2 YNFKEQ. Trimming removed 4 bases from V and 0 bases from J; junction bases left unmatched: 9. This CDR3 spans 18 amino acids. The CDR3 DNA sequence: TGTGCCAGCAGCCTTGACCCGGGACAGGGTTCGAACACCGGGGAGCTGTTTTTT. Encoded protein: CASSLDPGQGSNTGELFF.

This clone was counted only a few times. The V gene is TRBV10-3, the J gene TRBJ1-2; TRBD1 agrees at 7 bases. Germline-derived CDR1 and CDR2 are ENHRY and SYGVKD. The ends lost 10 bases at V and 8 bases at J; junction bases unmatched: 10. The CDR3 has 12 amino acids. The chain's CDR3 is CASSSGGGGYTF. The CDR3 region has the DNA TGTGCCAGCTCTTCAGGGGGTGGCGGCTACACCTTC.

The chain combines TRBV7-8 with TRBJ1-6; 10 bases line up with TRBD1. Germline CDR1 SGHVS, CDR2 FQNEAQ. The CDR3 runs 16 residues. V lost 0 bases to trimming and J lost 8 bases; unmatched junction nucleotides: 4. The CDR3 spells CASSLATGTGDSPLHF. The CDR3 bases are TGTGCCAGCAGCTTAGCCACCGGGACAGGGGATTCACCCCTCCACTTT. The full variable domain, completed using reference TRBV7-8 and TRBJ1-6, is GAGVSQSPRYKVAKRGQDVALRCDPISGHVSLFWYQQALGQGPEFLTYFQNEAQLDKSGLPSDRFFAERPEGSVSTLKIQRTQQEDSAVYLCASSLATGTGDSPLHFGNGTRLTVT.

The rearrangement links TRBV5-6 to TRBJ1-6; 8 bases agree with TRBD1. The CDR3 is 14 residues long. In germline, CDR1 is SGHDT, CDR2 YYEEEE. Germline trimming cut 4 bases from V and 12 bases from J; bases unmatched to any gene: 9. CDR3 region: CASSLGQAGGPLHF. The CDR3 DNA follows: TGTGCCAGCAGCCTGGGACAGGCAGGGGGACCCCTCCACTTT.

This chain links TRBV28 with TRBJ1-1; 7 nucleotides line up with TRBD1. There are 15 residues in the CDR3. Germline-derived CDR1 and CDR2 are MDHEN and SYDVKM. Losses at the gene ends were 6 bases for V and 1 base for J; bases not matched to a gene: 8. The CDR3 DNA reads as TGTGCCAGCAGCGATACCGGGACAGAGAACACTGAAGCTTTCTTT. It is translated as CASSDTGTENTEAFF.

V is TRBV2 and J is TRBJ2-2; maybe TRBD1 (7 bases). V lost 6 bases, J lost 0 bases, and 14 bases lay in between. CDR3 length equals 16 residues. From germline, CDR1 is SNHLY and CDR2 FYNNEI. DNA of the CDR3: TGTGCCAGCAGCGGAGCAGGGGGGACGAACACCGGGGAGCTGTTTTTT. Translation gives CASSGAGGTNTGELFF.

This sequence joins TRBV7-2 and TRBJ1-3; D is unresolved. This CDR3 spans 14 amino acids. Germline V CDR1 and CDR2: SGHTA, FQGNSA. Trimming pared 1 base from V and 1 base from J, leaving 5 bases between. DNA for the CDR3: TGTGCCAGCAGCTTAGGAGGGTCTGGAAACACCATATATTTT. It yields the protein CASSLGGSGNTIYF.

In DNA form, the CDR3 reads TGTGCCAGCAGCGCGGGAGGGGGTCAAGAGACCCAGTACTTC. It yields the protein CASSAGGGQETQYF. This chain uses TRBV9 with TRBJ2-5, with 8 nucleotides matching TRBD2. The CDR3 is made up of 14 amino acids. CDR1 and CDR2 (germline): SGDLS, YYNGEE. Trimming took 3 bases from V and 2 from J; bases not matched to a gene: 3.

The chain carries TRBV19 and TRBJ1-4, with 8 bases matching TRBD1. The CDR3 spans 18 residues. Germline-derived CDR1 and CDR2 are LNHDA and SQIVND (reference sequence). Unmatched junction bases numbered 11, after V lost 5 bases and J lost 0 bases. DNA of the CDR3: TGTGCCAGTAGTGATAGACGACAGGGGTCTGCAACTAATGAAAAACTGTTTTTT. It translates to CASSDRRQGSATNEKLFF.

With regard to this clone: Other DNA sequences of this sample code for an identical CDR3. This chain uses TRBV27 with TRBJ1-5; D is possibly TRBD1 (6 bases). The V gene's germline CDR1 is MNHEY and CDR2 SMNVEV (reference sequence). Trimming took 3 bases from V and 4 from J, leaving 7 bases between them. The CDR3 is 13 amino acids. The CDR3: CASSFTGNQPQHF. CDR3 nucleotides: TGTGCCAGCAGTTTTACAGGGAATCAGCCCCAGCATTTT.

This chain links TRBV29-1 with TRBJ1-1, with 7 bases identical to TRBD1. Germline V CDR1 and CDR2: SQVTM, ANQGSEA. Germline trimming cut 0 bases from V and 6 bases from J; bases unmatched to any gene: 7. The CDR3 has 14 residues. CDR3 in amino acids: CSVEDPLGGPEAFF. CDR3 DNA: TGCAGCGTTGAAGATCCACTAGGGGGCCCTGAAGCTTTCTTT.

The CDR3 spells CASSLAWDTSYEQYF. In DNA form, the CDR3 reads TGTGCCAGCAGCTTGGCCTGGGACACCTCCTACGAGCAGTACTTC. The chain uses TRBV5-6 and TRBJ2-7; D possibly corresponds to TRBD1 (6 bases). The germline V gene encodes CDR1 SGHDT and CDR2 YYEEEE. V gave up 0 bases and J gave up 0 bases, with 10 bases separating them. The CDR3 extends over 15 amino acids.

This chain links TRBV5-1 with TRBJ1-2; D is perhaps TRBD1 (6 bases). The CDR3 totals 14 residues. The V end lost 4 bases, the J end lost 6 bases, and 16 bases lay between the germline ends. Germline V gives CDR1 SGHRS, CDR2 YFSETQ. The CDR3 DNA follows: TGCGCCAGCAGCACCGACTCAGGGGCGGATGGCTACACCTTC. Protein: CASSTDSGADGYTF.

The rearrangement joins TRBV5-1 to TRBJ1-2, with D perhaps matching TRBD1 (5 bases). This CDR3 region has 15 residues. CDR1 is SGHRS and CDR2 is YFSETQ in the germline V gene. V was cut by 3 bases and J by 0 bases, with 12 bases left in between. The CDR3 here is CASSSRGEANYGYTF. As DNA, the CDR3 is TGCGCCAGCAGCTCTCGGGGGGAAGCTAACTATGGCTACACCTTC.

The chain has TRBV7-3 and TRBJ2-1, with D tentatively TRBD1 (5 bases). From germline, CDR1 is SGHTA and CDR2 FQGTGA. CDR3 length equals 14 residues. V lost 5 bases to trimming and J lost 4 bases, with 12 bases between them. The CDR3 loop reads CASSAGLSYNEQFF. CDR3 sequence (DNA): TGTGCCAGCAGCGCAGGGCTCTCTTACAATGAGCAGTTCTTC.

The V and J genes are TRBV5-6 and TRBJ2-5; the match to TRBD2 covers 8 bases. V lost 4 bases to trimming and J lost 7 bases; unmatched junction nucleotides: 6. The CDR3 loop spans 13 amino acids. Per germline, CDR1 SGHDT and CDR2 YYEEEE. For the CDR3, the DNA is TGTGCCAGCAGCCCAGGGCGGGGGGCGACCCAGTACTTC. It translates to CASSPGRGATQYF.

The chain links TRBV4-1 to TRBJ2-1; 9 bases match TRBD2. Losses at the gene ends were 0 bases for V and 3 bases for J; bases not matched to a gene: 9. Germline V gene lookup returns CDR1 MGHRA and CDR2 YSYEKL. The CDR3 is made up of 18 amino acids. CDR3 coding DNA: TGCGCCAGCAGCCAAGATTCGGTAGCGGGGGCCTACTACAATGAGCAGTTCTTC. Translated, it gives CASSQDSVAGAYYNEQFF.

V gene TRBV6-5 combines with J gene TRBJ1-2; 7 nucleotides match TRBD1. The CDR3 extends over 15 amino acids. Germline V gene lookup returns CDR1 MNHEY and CDR2 SVGAGI. Trimming removed 6 bases from V and 0 bases from J; junction bases left unmatched: 7. The CDR3 nucleotides read TGTGCCAGCAGACCGCCCGGGACAGCTAACTATGGCTACACCTTC. This encodes CASRPPGTANYGYTF.

The rearrangement uses TRBV6-2 or TRBV6-3 and TRBJ1-4, with D maybe TRBD1 (5 bases). The germline gives CDR1 MNHEY, CDR2 SVGEGT. Between the trimmed V and J ends, which lost 5 bases and 7 bases, there was a span of 23 bases. CDR3 length equals 17 residues. The CDR3 reads CASSDPAGRGRTEKLFF. The CDR3, as DNA: TGTGCCAGCAGTGACCCGGCTGGGCGGGGACGCACTGAAAAACTGTTTTTT.

The chain recombines TRBV9 with TRBJ1-3; 9 bases line up with TRBD1. V lost 2 bases to trimming and J lost 8 bases; unmatched junction nucleotides: 5. The CDR3 has 14 amino acids. Germline loops: CDR1 SGDLS, CDR2 YYNGEE. The CDR3 sequence is CASSVTGGEDTIYF. CDR3 DNA sequence: TGTGCCAGCAGCGTTACAGGGGGCGAAGACACCATATATTTT.

This chain connects TRBV28 to TRBJ1-1; D gene ambiguous. This CDR3 contains 14 residues. V was trimmed by 4 bases and J by 4 bases, leaving 13 bases between them. Germline CDR1 reads MDHEN; CDR2 reads SYDVKM. The CDR3, as DNA: TGTGCCAGCAGTTCCCCACGAAGAGGCACTGAAGCTTTCTTT. Amino acid sequence: CASSSPRRGTEAFF.

The gene calls are TRBV7-9 and TRBJ1-2, with D hard to call. V lost 3 bases and J lost 7, with 12 bases in between. CDR1 and CDR2 from the germline V gene are SEHNR and FQNEAQ (reference sequence). There are 13 residues in the CDR3. In nucleotides, the CDR3 is TGTGCCAGCAGCTTCGGGATAAGGGTTGGCTACACCTTC. Its protein is CASSFGIRVGYTF.

The V gene is TRBV7-2, the J gene TRBJ1-2; maybe TRBD1 (6 bases). Per the germline V gene, CDR1 is SGHTA and CDR2 is FQGNSA. V was trimmed by 5 bases and J by 5 bases, leaving 18 bases between them. This CDR3 spans 15 amino acids. The CDR3 bases are TGTGCCAGCAGCCCACAGGGTTTCGAGTTTTATGGCTACACCTTC. This codes for CASSPQGFEFYGYTF.

The chain carries TRBV28 and TRBJ2-7; TRBD1 aligns across 9 bases. The length of the CDR3 is 15 residues. Looked up from germline, CDR1 is MDHEN and CDR2 is SYDVKM. V lost 7 bases to trimming and J lost 6 bases; unmatched junction nucleotides: 13. CDR3 nucleotides: TGTGCCAGCAACCTGGGGGGACAGGGACTACGCGAGCAGTACTTC. Protein product: CASNLGGQGLREQYF.

The chain combines TRBV7-9 with TRBJ2-3; 8 bases match TRBD1. The CDR3 sequence is 15 residues long. Germline CDR1 is SEHNR and CDR2 is FQNEAQ (reference sequence). Trimming cost V 4 bases and J 0 bases; bases outside gene matches: 3. The CDR3 protein is CASSYRGASTDTQYF. The CDR3 DNA sequence: TGTGCCAGCAGCTACAGGGGGGCGAGCACAGATACGCAGTATTTT. Full variable domain (remainder filled in from reference TRBV7-9 and TRBJ2-3): DTGVSQNPRHKITKRGQNVTFRCDPISEHNRLYWYRQTLGQGPEFLTYFQNEAQLEKSRLLSDRFSAERPKGSFSTLEIQRTEQGDSAMYLCASSYRGASTDTQYFGPGTRLTVL.

CDR3 in amino acids: CASRRGLASTDTQYF. The CDR3 DNA follows: TGTGCCAGCAGAAGGGGACTAGCGAGCACAGATACGCAGTATTTT. The chain joins TRBV5-5 to TRBJ2-3, with 10 bases matching TRBD2. The CDR3 sequence is 15 residues long. After removal of 5 bases from V and 0 bases from J, the junction contained 3 bases not matched to a gene. The germline V gene has CDR1 SGHKS and CDR2 YYEKEE (reference sequence).